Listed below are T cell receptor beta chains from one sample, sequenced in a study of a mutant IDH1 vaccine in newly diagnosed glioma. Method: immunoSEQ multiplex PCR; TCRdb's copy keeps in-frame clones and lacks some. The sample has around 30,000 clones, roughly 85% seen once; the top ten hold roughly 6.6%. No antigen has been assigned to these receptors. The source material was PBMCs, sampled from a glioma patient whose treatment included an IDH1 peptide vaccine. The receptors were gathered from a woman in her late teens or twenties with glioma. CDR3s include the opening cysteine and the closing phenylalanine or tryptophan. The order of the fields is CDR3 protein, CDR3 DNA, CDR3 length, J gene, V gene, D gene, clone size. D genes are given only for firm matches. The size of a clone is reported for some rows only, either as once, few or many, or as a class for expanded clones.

CASSLAGGRGQPQHF TGTGCCAGCAGCTTGGCGGGGGGAAGAGGTCAGCCCCAGCATTTT 15 TRBJ1-5 TRBV5-5 NA NA
CASSWDTGELFF TGTGCCAGCAGTTGGGACACCGGGGAGCTGTTTTTT 12 TRBJ2-2 TRBV28 NA once
CASSLGGGRGDTQYF TGTGCCAGCAGCTTGGGTGGCGGGAGAGGGGATACGCAGTATTTT 15 TRBJ2-3 TRBV5-4 TRBD2 NA
CASSNSISYEQYF TGTGCCAGCAGCAACTCAATCTCCTACGAGCAGTACTTC 13 TRBJ2-7 TRBV28 NA NA
CASSPRGGGYEQYF TGTGCCAGCAGCCCCCGGGGTGGGGGGTACGAGCAGTACTTC 14 TRBJ2-7 TRBV7-9 NA NA
CASSPNGGLVGYTF TGCGCCAGCAGCCCAAATGGGGGTTTGGTAGGCTACACCTTC 14 TRBJ1-2 TRBV5-1 NA NA
CASSPRGSGGEKLFF TGTGCCAGCAGCCCCCGGGGGTCGGGTGGCGAAAAACTGTTTTTT 15 TRBJ1-4 TRBV9 NA NA
CAWRPGLTPAETQYF TGTGCCTGGAGGCCGGGACTTACTCCGGCAGAGACCCAGTACTTC 15 TRBJ2-5 TRBV30 NA NA
CASSLEGFAGYTF TGTGCCAGCAGCTTAGAGGGGTTCGCCGGCTACACCTTC 13 TRBJ1-2 TRBV7-2 NA NA
CASSQGSGTYTEAFF TGTGCCAGCAGCCAAGGGTCTGGGACGTACACTGAAGCTTTCTTT 15 TRBJ1-1 TRBV14 NA NA
CASSLAGGGNTGELFF TGTGCCAGCAGCTTAGCCGGGGGTGGGAACACCGGGGAGCTGTTTTTT 16 TRBJ2-2 TRBV11-2 NA once
CSALSGSGNEQFF TGCAGCGCGCTCAGCGGGAGCGGCAATGAGCAGTTCTTC 13 TRBJ2-1 TRBV29-1 TRBD2 NA
CASSITGFGGNRELFF TGTGCCAGTAGTATAACCGGGTTCGGGGGAAACAGGGAGCTGTTTTTT 16 TRBJ2-2 TRBV19 NA NA
CATGLYGEKLFF TGTGCCACCGGACTCTATGGGGAAAAACTGTTTTTT 12 TRBJ1-4 TRBV15 NA NA
CASSLYVGGSTEAFF TGTGCCAGCAGTTTATACGTTGGGGGATCCACTGAAGCTTTCTTT 15 TRBJ1-1 TRBV27 NA NA
CASSFQGGNQPQHF TGTGCCAGCAGCTTCCAGGGAGGTAATCAGCCCCAGCATTTT 14 TRBJ1-5 TRBV7-9 NA NA
CASSIYGTNSPLHF TGTGCCAGTAGTATATACGGGACTAATTCACCCCTCCACTTT 14 TRBJ1-6 TRBV19 NA few
CASAPVGTVSSGANVLTF TGTGCCAGCGCGCCGGTCGGGACAGTAAGCTCTGGGGCCAACGTCCTGACTTTC 18 TRBJ2-6 TRBV27 TRBD1 NA
CASSLTGGNEQFF TGTGCCAGCAGCCTCACTGGGGGGAATGAGCAGTTCTTC 13 TRBJ2-1 TRBV2 NA NA
CAIQKGPTDTQYF TGTGCCATCCAAAAGGGGCCCACAGATACGCAGTATTTT 13 TRBJ2-3 TRBV7-9 NA NA
CASSLEGPKYEQYF TGTGCCAGCAGTTTGGAGGGACCTAAATACGAGCAGTACTTC 14 TRBJ2-7 TRBV28 NA NA
CASSIKGEQETQYF TGTGCCAGCAGCATCAAAGGGGAACAAGAGACCCAGTACTTC 14 TRBJ2-5 TRBV13 NA NA
CASSEATNGGYNEQFF TGTGCCAGCAGTGAAGCGACTAACGGTGGCTACAATGAGCAGTTCTTC 16 TRBJ2-1 TRBV2 NA medium-sized
CASSPPASASGRVGEQFF TGTGCCAGCTCACCACCAGCCTCGGCTAGCGGGAGGGTCGGTGAGCAGTTCTTC 18 TRBJ2-1 TRBV18 TRBD2 NA
CASRSLGTDTQYF TGTGCCAGCAGGAGTTTGGGCACAGATACGCAGTATTTT 13 TRBJ2-3 TRBV27 NA NA
CASRDRINSPLHF TGTGCCAGCAGAGACAGAATTAATTCACCCCTCCACTTT 13 TRBJ1-6 TRBV7-2 NA NA
CASSLNSISNYGYTF TGTGCCAGCAGCCTTAACTCCATCTCTAACTATGGCTACACCTTC 15 TRBJ1-2 TRBV7-2 NA NA
CASSQDRGLTDTQYF TGCGCCAGCAGCCAAGACAGGGGACTGACAGATACGCAGTATTTT 15 TRBJ2-3 TRBV4-3 NA NA